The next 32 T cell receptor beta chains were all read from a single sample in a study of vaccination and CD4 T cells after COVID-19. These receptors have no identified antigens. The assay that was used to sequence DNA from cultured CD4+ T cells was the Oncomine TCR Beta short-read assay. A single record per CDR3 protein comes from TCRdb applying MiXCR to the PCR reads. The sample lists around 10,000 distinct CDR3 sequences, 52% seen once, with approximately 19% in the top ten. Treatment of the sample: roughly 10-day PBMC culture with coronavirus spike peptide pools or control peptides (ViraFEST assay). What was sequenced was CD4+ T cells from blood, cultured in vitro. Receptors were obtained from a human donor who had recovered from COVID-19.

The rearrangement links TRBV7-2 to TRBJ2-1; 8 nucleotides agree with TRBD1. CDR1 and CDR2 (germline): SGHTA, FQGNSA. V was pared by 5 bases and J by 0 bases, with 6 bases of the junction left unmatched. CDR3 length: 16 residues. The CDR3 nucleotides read TGTGCCAGCAGCCCCTTTGGGACAGGCTCCTACAATGAGCAGTTCTTC. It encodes CASSPFGTGSYNEQFF.

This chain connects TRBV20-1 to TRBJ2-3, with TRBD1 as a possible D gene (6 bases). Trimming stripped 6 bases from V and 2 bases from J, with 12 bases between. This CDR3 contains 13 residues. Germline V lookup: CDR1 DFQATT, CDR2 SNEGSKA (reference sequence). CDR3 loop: CSARTDLTDTQYF. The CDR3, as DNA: TGCAGTGCCCGGACAGACCTCACAGATACGCAGTATTTT.

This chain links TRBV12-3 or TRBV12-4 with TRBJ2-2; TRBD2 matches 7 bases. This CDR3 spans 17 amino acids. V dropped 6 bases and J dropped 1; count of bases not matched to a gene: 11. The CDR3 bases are TGTGCCAGCAGCACGGGCTGGGGCGGGAGGAACACCGGGGAGCTGTTTTTT. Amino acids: CASSTGWGGRNTGELFF.

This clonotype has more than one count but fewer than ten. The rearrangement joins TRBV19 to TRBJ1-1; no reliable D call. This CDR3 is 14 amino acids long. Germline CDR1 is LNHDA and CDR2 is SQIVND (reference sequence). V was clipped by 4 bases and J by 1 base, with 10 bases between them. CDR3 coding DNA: TGTGCCAGTAGTACCGGGATTTCGAACACTGAAGCTTTCTTT. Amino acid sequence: CASSTGISNTEAFF.

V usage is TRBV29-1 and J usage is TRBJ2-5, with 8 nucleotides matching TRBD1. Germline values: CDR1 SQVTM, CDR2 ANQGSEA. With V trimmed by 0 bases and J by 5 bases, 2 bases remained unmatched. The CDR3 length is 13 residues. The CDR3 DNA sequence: TGCAGCGTTGAAGAAGGACAGGGTGAGACCCAGTACTTC. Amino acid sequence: CSVEEGQGETQYF. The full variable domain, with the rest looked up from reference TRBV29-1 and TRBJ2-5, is SAVISQKPSRDICQRGTSLTIQCQVDSQVTMMFWYRQQPGQSLTLIATANQGSEATYESGFVIDKFPISRPNLTFSTLTVSNMSPEDSSIYLCSVEEGQGETQYFGPGTRLLVL.

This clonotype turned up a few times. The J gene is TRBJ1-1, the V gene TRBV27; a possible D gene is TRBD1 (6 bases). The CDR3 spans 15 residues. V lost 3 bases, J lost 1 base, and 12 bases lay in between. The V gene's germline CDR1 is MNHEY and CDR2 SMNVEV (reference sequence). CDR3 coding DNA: TGTGCCAGCAGTTTGGCAGGGGTGGCGAACACTGAAGCTTTCTTT. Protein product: CASSLAGVANTEAFF.

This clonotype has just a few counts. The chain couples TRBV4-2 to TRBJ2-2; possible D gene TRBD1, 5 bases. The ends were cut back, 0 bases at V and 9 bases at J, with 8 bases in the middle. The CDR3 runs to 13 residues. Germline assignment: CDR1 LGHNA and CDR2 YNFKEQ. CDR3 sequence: CASSQDKGRELFF. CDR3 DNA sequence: TGTGCCAGCAGCCAAGATAAGGGGCGGGAGCTGTTTTTT.

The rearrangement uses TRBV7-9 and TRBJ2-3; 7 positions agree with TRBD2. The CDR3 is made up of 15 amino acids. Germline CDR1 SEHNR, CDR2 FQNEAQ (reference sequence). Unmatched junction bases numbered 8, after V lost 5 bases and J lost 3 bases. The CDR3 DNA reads TGTGCCAGCAGCCTATCGGCCGGGAGGACAGATACGCAGTATTTT. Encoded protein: CASSLSAGRTDTQYF.

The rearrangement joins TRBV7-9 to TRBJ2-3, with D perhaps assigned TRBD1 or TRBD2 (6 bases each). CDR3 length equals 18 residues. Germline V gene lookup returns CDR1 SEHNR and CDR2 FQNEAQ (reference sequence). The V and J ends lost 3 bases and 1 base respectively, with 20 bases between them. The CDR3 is CASSLGLDRGLRTDTQYF. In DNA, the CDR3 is TGTGCCAGCAGCTTGGGACTGGACAGAGGGCTTCGCACAGATACGCAGTATTTT.

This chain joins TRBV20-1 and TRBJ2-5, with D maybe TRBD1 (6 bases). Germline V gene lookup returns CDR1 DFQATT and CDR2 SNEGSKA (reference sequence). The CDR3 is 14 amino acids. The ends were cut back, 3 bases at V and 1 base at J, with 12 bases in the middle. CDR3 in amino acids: CSASAGVSQETQYF. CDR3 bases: TGCAGTGCTAGTGCAGGGGTCTCCCAAGAGACCCAGTACTTC.

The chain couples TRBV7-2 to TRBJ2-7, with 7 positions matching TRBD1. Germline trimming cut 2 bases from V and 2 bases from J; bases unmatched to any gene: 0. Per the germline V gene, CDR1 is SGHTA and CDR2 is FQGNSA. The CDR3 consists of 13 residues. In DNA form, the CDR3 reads TGTGCCAGCAGCTTACAGGGGGCCTACGAGCAGTACTTC. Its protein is CASSLQGAYEQYF.

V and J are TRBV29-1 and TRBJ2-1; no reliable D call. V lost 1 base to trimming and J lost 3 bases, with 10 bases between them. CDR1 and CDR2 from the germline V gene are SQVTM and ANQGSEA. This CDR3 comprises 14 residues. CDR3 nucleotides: TGCAGCGTTGAAGTTTTACAGATCTACAATGAGCAGTTCTTC. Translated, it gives CSVEVLQIYNEQFF.

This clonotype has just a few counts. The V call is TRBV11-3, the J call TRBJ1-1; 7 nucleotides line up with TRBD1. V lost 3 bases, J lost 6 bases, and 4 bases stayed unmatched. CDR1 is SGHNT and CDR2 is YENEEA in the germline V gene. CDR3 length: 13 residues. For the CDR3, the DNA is TGTGCCAGCAGCTTTGACAGGGCCCCTGAAGCTTTCTTT. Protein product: CASSFDRAPEAFF.

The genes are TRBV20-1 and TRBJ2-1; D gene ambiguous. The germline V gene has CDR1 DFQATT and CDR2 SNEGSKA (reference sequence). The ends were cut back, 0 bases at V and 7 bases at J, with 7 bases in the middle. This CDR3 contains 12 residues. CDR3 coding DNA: TGCAGTGCTAGAGATCTATCGAATGAGCAGTTCTTC. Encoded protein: CSARDLSNEQFF.

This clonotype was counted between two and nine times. The chain's CDR3 is CSARVPGRSGGQPQHF. The DNA for the CDR3 is TGCAGTGCTAGAGTCCCGGGACGATCGGGAGGGCAGCCCCAGCATTTT. J is TRBJ1-5 and V is TRBV20-1; D may be TRBD1 (5 bases). V was clipped by 1 base and J by 7 bases, with 20 bases between them. Germline CDR1 and CDR2: DFQATT and SNEGSKA (reference sequence). The CDR3 length is 16 residues.

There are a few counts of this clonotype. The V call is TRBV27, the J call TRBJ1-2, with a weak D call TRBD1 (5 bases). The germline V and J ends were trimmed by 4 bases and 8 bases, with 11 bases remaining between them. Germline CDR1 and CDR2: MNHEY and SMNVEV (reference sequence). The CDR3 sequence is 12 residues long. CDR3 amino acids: CASSSPGLGYTF. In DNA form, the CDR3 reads TGTGCCAGCAGTTCACCGGGACTCGGCTACACCTTC.

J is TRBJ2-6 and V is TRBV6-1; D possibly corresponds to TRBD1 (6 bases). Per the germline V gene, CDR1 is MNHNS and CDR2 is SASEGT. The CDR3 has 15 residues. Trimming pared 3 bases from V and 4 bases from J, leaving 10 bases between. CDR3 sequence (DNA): TGTGCCAGCAGTGAGAACAGGGTCGGGGCCAACGTCCTGACTTTC. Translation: CASSENRVGANVLTF.

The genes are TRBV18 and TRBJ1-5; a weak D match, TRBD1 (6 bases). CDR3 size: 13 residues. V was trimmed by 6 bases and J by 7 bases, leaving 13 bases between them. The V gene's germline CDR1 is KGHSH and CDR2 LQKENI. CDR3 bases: TGTGCCAGCTCGCGATCAGGGGACCAGCCCCAGCATTTT. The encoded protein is CASSRSGDQPQHF.

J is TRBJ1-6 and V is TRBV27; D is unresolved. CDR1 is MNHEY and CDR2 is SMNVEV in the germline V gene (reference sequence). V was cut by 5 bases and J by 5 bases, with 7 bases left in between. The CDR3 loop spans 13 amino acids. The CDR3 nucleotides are TGTGCCAGCAGTCCGTTAGATAATTCACCCCTCCACTTT. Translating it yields CASSPLDNSPLHF.

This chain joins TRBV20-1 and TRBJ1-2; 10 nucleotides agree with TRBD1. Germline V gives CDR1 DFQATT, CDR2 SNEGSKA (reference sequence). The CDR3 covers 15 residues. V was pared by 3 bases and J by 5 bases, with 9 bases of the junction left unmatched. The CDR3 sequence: CSARDHGTGAYGYTF. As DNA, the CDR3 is TGCAGTGCTAGGGACCACGGGACAGGGGCTTATGGCTACACCTTC.

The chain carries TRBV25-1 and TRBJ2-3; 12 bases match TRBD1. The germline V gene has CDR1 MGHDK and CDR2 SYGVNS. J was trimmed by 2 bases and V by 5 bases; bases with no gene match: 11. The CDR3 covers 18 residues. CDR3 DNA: TGTGCCAGCAGTCCATTCCCGGGACAGGGGGCGTTCACAGATACGCAGTATTTT. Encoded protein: CASSPFPGQGAFTDTQYF.

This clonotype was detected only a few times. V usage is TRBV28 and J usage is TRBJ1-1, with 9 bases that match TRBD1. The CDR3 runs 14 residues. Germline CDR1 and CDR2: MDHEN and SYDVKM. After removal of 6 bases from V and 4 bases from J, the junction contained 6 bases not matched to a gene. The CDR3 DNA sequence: TGTGCCAGCAGCACAGGGGGCGCCGGCACTGAAGCTTTCTTT. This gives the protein CASSTGGAGTEAFF.

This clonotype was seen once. CDR3 region: CASSPRGYGYTF. The CDR3 DNA follows: TGTGCCAGCAGCCCCCGGGGGTATGGCTACACCTTC. The V gene is TRBV14, the J gene TRBJ1-2, with D possibly TRBD1 on 5 matching bases. The V gene lost 4 bases and the J gene lost 5 bases, with 8 bases spanning the gap. Germline CDR1 reads SGHDN; CDR2 reads FVKESK. This CDR3 comprises 12 residues.

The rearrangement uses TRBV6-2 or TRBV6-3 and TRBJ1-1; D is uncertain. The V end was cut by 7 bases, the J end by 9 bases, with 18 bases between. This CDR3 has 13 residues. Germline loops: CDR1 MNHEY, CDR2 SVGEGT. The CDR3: CASILGSGLKAFF. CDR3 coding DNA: TGTGCCAGCATCCTTGGGTCAGGCCTGAAAGCTTTCTTT.

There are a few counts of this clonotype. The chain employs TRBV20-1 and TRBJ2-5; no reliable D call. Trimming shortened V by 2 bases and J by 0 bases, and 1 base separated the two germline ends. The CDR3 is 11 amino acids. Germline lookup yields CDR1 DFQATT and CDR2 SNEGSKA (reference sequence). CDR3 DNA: TGCAGTGCTAGAAACCAAGAGACCCAGTACTTC. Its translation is CSARNQETQYF.

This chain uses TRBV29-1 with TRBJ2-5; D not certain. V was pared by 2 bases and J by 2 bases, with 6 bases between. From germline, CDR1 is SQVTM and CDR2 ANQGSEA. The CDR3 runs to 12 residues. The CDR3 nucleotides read TGCAGCGTTGAACGACTTCAAGAGACCCAGTACTTC. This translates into CSVERLQETQYF.

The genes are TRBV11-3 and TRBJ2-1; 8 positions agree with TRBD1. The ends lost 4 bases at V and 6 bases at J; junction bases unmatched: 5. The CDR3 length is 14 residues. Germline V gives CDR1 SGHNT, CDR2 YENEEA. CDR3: CASSSGQVRNEQFF. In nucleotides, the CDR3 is TGTGCCAGCAGCTCGGGACAGGTACGCAATGAGCAGTTCTTC.

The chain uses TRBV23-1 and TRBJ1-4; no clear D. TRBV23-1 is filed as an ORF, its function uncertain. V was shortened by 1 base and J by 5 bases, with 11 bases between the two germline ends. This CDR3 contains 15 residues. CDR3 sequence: CASSQFRETNEKLFF. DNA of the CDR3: TGCGCCAGCAGTCAATTTCGGGAGACCAATGAAAAACTGTTTTTT.

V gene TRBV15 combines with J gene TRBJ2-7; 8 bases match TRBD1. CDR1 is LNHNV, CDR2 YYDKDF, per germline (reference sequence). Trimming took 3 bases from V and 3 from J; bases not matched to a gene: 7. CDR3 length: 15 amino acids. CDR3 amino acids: CATSRGRTGIYEQYF. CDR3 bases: TGTGCCACCAGCAGGGGACGGACAGGGATCTACGAGCAGTACTTC.

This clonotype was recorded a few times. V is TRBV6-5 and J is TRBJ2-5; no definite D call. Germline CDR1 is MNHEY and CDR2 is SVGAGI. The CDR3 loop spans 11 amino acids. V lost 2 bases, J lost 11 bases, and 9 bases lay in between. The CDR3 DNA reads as TGTGCCAGCAGTTACGTCGGTGGTCAGTACTTC. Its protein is CASSYVGGQYF.

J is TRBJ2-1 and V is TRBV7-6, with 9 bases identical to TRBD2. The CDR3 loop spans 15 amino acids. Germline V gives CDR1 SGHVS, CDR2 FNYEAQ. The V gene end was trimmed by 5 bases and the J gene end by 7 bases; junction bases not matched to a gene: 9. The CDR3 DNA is TGTGCCAGCAGCCGAATTAGCGGGAGTGGAAATGAGCAGTTCTTC. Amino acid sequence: CASSRISGSGNEQFF.

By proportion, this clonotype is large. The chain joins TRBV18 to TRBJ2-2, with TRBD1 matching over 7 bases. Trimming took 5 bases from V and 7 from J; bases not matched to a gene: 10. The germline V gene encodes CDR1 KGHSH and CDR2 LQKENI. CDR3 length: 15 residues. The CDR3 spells CASSTGSPGGGELFF. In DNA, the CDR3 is TGTGCCAGCTCAACGGGATCTCCAGGGGGCGGGGAGCTGTTTTTT.